Below, 24 T cell receptor beta chains from the same sample are listed, as sequenced in a study of shared clonotypes between healthy human individuals (dated by TCRdb to 2020 to 2021). The receptor library was made with the immunoSEQ multiplex PCR assay. The source is immuneACCESS, and TCRdb retained only in-frame sequences with V and J called. Part of the clones is not carried over; for the studies checked, unresolved V genes explain less than half of this, and the remainder is unexplained. The sample table records millions of clones; 95% of these occur just once. 0.1% to 0.15% of the sample belongs to the ten largest clones. Sequences were obtained from naive CD4+ T cells sorted from blood. This specimen's cell subset or site label, interpreted: CD45RA+ positively selected. The source is a man aged 18 to 30 in good health.

Notes on this clone: The sample has other DNA sequences that encode this CDR3 too. Written as DNA, the CDR3 is TGTGCCAGCAGTTACCTGGGGGAGAACACTGAAGCTTTCTTT. Amino acids: CASSYLGENTEAFF. The chain uses TRBV6-5 and TRBJ1-1, with a possible D match to TRBD1 (5 bases). Germline V gene data show CDR1 as MNHEY and CDR2 as SVGAGI. The ends were cut back, 2 bases at V and 1 base at J, with 8 bases in the middle. The CDR3 runs 14 residues.

The chain carries TRBV2 and TRBJ1-5; no firm D call. V gave up 4 bases and J gave up 3 bases, with 19 bases separating them. This CDR3 comprises 17 residues. Germline V lookup: CDR1 SNHLY, CDR2 FYNNEI. As DNA, the CDR3 is TGTGCCAGCAGTGGTAGATTTCCGAAGTCCTTCAATCAGCCCCAGCATTTT. It is translated as CASSGRFPKSFNQPQHF. Looking up the rest from reference TRBV2 and TRBJ1-5 gives the full variable domain: EPEVTQTPSHQVTQMGQEVILRCVPISNHLYFYWYRQILGQKVEFLVSFYNNEISEKSEIFDDQFSVERPDGSNFTLKIRSTKLEDSAMYFCASSGRFPKSFNQPQHFGDGTRLSIL.

The chain is built from TRBV5-4 and TRBJ2-4; D is unresolved. Germline assignment: CDR1 SGHNT and CDR2 YYREEE (reference sequence). This CDR3 has 15 residues. V was cut by 4 bases and J by 1 base, with 12 bases left in between. CDR3 region: CASSLDPAAKNIQYF. DNA of the CDR3: TGTGCCAGCAGCCTCGATCCAGCGGCCAAAAACATTCAGTACTTC. The full variable domain, rest sourced from reference TRBV5-4 and TRBJ2-4, is ETGVTQSPTHLIKTRGQQVTLRCSSQSGHNTVSWYQQALGQGPQFIFQYYREEENGRGNFPPRFSGLQFPNYSSELNVNALELDDSALYLCASSLDPAAKNIQYFGAGTRLSVL.

V and J are TRBV5-1 and TRBJ2-3, with D hard to call. The V end was cut by 7 bases, the J end by 1 base, with 10 bases between. The CDR3 has 13 residues. CDR1 and CDR2 from the germline V gene are SGHRS and YFSETQ. CDR3 sequence reads: CASYTSGTDTQYF. The CDR3 DNA reads TGCGCCAGCTATACTTCGGGCACAGATACGCAGTATTTT.

Worth noting for this clone: A clone one base away is much larger, so this may be a read error. The CDR3 end shows no conserved phenylalanine or tryptophan, and so a read error is likely. The chain links TRBV6-6 to TRBJ1-1; 7 nucleotides agree with TRBD1. The V and J ends lost 2 bases and 2 bases, in that order; junction bases with no gene match: 8. The germline CDR1 and CDR2 sequences are MNHNY and SVGAGI (reference sequence). The CDR3 totals 16 residues. CDR3 nucleotide sequence: TGTGCCAGCAGTTACCCCGCCCCAGGGGGAAACACTGAAGCTTTCCTT. Its protein product is CASSYPAPGGNTEAFL.

The chain combines TRBV5-1 with TRBJ1-2, with 7 bases matching TRBD1. Germline loops: CDR1 SGHRS, CDR2 YFSETQ. Germline trimming cut 4 bases from V and 8 bases from J; bases unmatched to any gene: 11. The CDR3 totals 14 residues. The CDR3 here is CASSPTGRDGGYTF. The CDR3 DNA reads TGCGCCAGCAGCCCGACAGGGCGGGATGGGGGCTACACCTTC.

V and J are TRBV6-1 and TRBJ2-1, with 10 bases that match TRBD2. J was trimmed by 9 bases and V by 6 bases; bases with no gene match: 11. CDR3 length: 15 residues. From germline, CDR1 is MNHNS and CDR2 SASEGT. The CDR3 loop reads CASSFASGSRSEQFF. The CDR3 region has the DNA TGTGCCAGCAGCTTCGCTAGCGGGAGCAGATCTGAGCAGTTCTTC.

The V call is TRBV6-1, the J call TRBJ1-1, with TRBD1 matching 7 bases. The V gene end was trimmed by 6 bases and the J gene end by 4 bases; junction bases not matched to a gene: 11. Germline CDR1 MNHNS, CDR2 SASEGT. This CDR3 is built from 15 residues. CDR3 DNA: TGTGCCAGCAGATCTAGGACAGGTTCGGGCACTGAAGCTTTCTTT. Protein sequence: CASRSRTGSGTEAFF.

The chain links TRBV28 to TRBJ1-6; 8 bases align to TRBD1. The V gene end was trimmed by 3 bases and the J gene end by 8 bases; junction bases not matched to a gene: 6. Germline CDR1 reads MDHEN; CDR2 reads SYDVKM. There are 15 residues in the CDR3. CDR3 region: CASSFMDRVDSPLHF. In DNA, the CDR3 is TGTGCCAGCAGTTTCATGGACAGGGTCGATTCACCCCTCCACTTT.

This clone was detected only once. The chain is built from TRBV6-1 and TRBJ1-2; perhaps TRBD1 as D (5 bases). V was trimmed by 1 base and J by 1 base, leaving 10 bases between them. The CDR3 runs to 15 residues. Per germline, CDR1 MNHNS and CDR2 SASEGT. The CDR3 loop is CASSEGDGINYGYTF. Here the CDR3 DNA reads TGTGCCAGCAGTGAAGGGGACGGGATTAACTATGGCTACACCTTC.

The chain uses TRBV4-1 and TRBJ2-7, with 13 bases matching TRBD2. The CDR3 contains 19 residues. V trimming: 3 bases; J trimming: 6 bases; junction bases outside the gene matches: 17. Germline values: CDR1 MGHRA, CDR2 YSYEKL. CDR3 sequence reads: CASSHPGTSGNVKSSEQYF. CDR3 sequence (DNA): TGCGCCAGCAGCCACCCCGGGACTAGCGGGAATGTAAAAAGTTCCGAGCAGTACTTC.

J is TRBJ1-5 and V is TRBV19; D is uncertain. From germline, CDR1 is LNHDA and CDR2 SQIVND (reference sequence). This CDR3 comprises 15 residues. Trimming pared 0 bases from V and 5 bases from J, leaving 11 bases between. The CDR3 bases are TGTGCCAGTAGTATAGATTCTAGATTCGATCAGCCCCAGCATTTT. Its translation: CASSIDSRFDQPQHF.

The genes are TRBV30 and TRBJ2-7, with 8 bases lining up with TRBD1. Trimming cost V 5 bases and J 3 bases; bases outside gene matches: 6. The CDR3 covers 13 residues. Germline V CDR1 and CDR2: GTSNPN, SVGIG (reference sequence). The CDR3 sequence: CAWEKTGGYEQYF. The DNA of the CDR3 is TGTGCCTGGGAAAAAACAGGGGGCTACGAGCAGTACTTC.

The rearrangement uses TRBV2 and TRBJ2-5; D may match TRBD1 or TRBD2 (5 bases each). CDR3 length equals 15 residues. Germline CDR1 is SNHLY and CDR2 is FYNNEI. Trimming took off 6 bases at V and 5 bases at J, with 19 bases between the two ends. Here the CDR3 reads CASRSPLGRGETQYF. CDR3 DNA sequence: TGTGCCAGCAGGTCGCCCCTGGGGCGCGGGGAGACCCAGTACTTC.

Concerning this clone itself: The sample holds other DNA sequences that translate to the same CDR3. V usage is TRBV6-5 and J usage is TRBJ1-2, with a tentative D call TRBD1 (6 bases). The CDR3 is 14 residues long. The germline V gene has CDR1 MNHEY and CDR2 SVGAGI. V dropped 0 bases and J dropped 4 bases, with 9 bases sitting between them. The CDR3 bases are TGTGCCAGCAGTTACTCGACGGGGGCCTATGGCTACACCTTC. Its protein product is CASSYSTGAYGYTF.

The chain links TRBV6-1 to TRBJ1-6, with unresolved D. The CDR3 runs to 19 residues. V was trimmed by 2 bases and J by 0 bases, leaving 17 bases between them. Germline loops: CDR1 MNHNS, CDR2 SASEGT. CDR3 in DNA: TGTGCCAGCAGTGAACCTAGCCGTAAGCTTAGCTCCTATAATTCACCCCTCCACTTT. Amino acid sequence: CASSEPSRKLSSYNSPLHF.

The chain links TRBV2 to TRBJ2-2; the D is unclear. The length of the CDR3 is 15 residues. Trimming removed 7 bases at V and 0 bases at J, with 12 bases between. Germline V gene data show CDR1 as SNHLY and CDR2 as FYNNEI. The CDR3 region is CASKDGPSNTGELFF. The CDR3 DNA reads TGTGCCAGCAAGGACGGGCCCTCGAACACCGGGGAGCTGTTTTTT.

V and J are TRBV4-3 and TRBJ2-7, with 8 nucleotides matching TRBD2. Germline V gives CDR1 LGHNA, CDR2 YSLEER. The ends lost 2 bases at V and 2 bases at J; junction bases unmatched: 5. The CDR3 has 15 residues. For the CDR3, the DNA is TGCGCCAGCAGCCAAACCATTAGCGGGACCTACGAGCAGTACTTC. Protein sequence: CASSQTISGTYEQYF.

Turning to this clone: Other nucleotide sequences from this sample produce the same CDR3. The CDR3 region is CAIRDGSSYEQYF. As DNA, the CDR3 is TGTGCCATCAGGGACGGGAGCTCCTACGAGCAGTACTTC. The rearrangement uses TRBV10-3 and TRBJ2-7; a weak D match, TRBD2 (6 bases). The CDR3 contains 13 residues. CDR1 ENHRY and CDR2 SYGVKD come from the germline V gene. Deletions cut 6 bases from V and 0 bases from J, with 9 bases between.

This chain joins TRBV30 and TRBJ2-7; 9 bases fit TRBD2. The germline CDR1 and CDR2 sequences are GTSNPN and SVGIG (reference sequence). V gave up 7 bases and J gave up 7 bases; unmatched junction bases: 14. The length of the CDR3 is 14 residues. The CDR3 DNA is TGTGCCTACGCAGTCCTCAGCGGGGGGCGGGAGCAGTACTTC. Protein: CAYAVLSGGREQYF.

Regarding this clone: At the DNA level, this CDR3 is encoded by other sequences in the same sample as well. V and J are TRBV6-5 and TRBJ2-7; 8 nucleotides align to TRBD1. The V segment lost 2 bases and the J segment 3 bases; nucleotides outside the gene matches: 3. This CDR3 is built from 14 residues. CDR1 is MNHEY, CDR2 SVGAGI, per germline. The CDR3 DNA reads TGTGCCAGCAGTTACGGGACAGGCCTCTACGAGCAGTACTTC. Amino acid sequence: CASSYGTGLYEQYF.

As to this clone: Additional DNA sequences in this sample encode the identical CDR3. The chain employs TRBV30 and TRBJ1-2; 8 bases match TRBD1. The CDR3 length is 12 residues. V shed 3 bases, J shed 7 bases, and the junction held 4 bases outside the gene matches. Per the germline V gene, CDR1 is GTSNPN and CDR2 is SVGIG (reference sequence). The CDR3 reads CAWSNDRGGYTF. The CDR3 bases are TGTGCCTGGAGCAATGACAGGGGTGGCTACACCTTC.

This clone was counted a single time. This may stem from a read error, because a much larger clone lies one nucleotide away. The J gene is TRBJ1-1, the V gene TRBV5-5; perhaps TRBD1 as D (5 bases). Deletions cut 2 bases from V and 3 bases from J, with 8 bases between. The CDR3 runs to 13 residues. Germline V gene data show CDR1 as SGHKS and CDR2 as YYEKEE (reference sequence). The CDR3 nucleotides read TGTGCCAGCAGCTTCGGGGGGGACACTGAAGCTTTCTTT. This codes for CASSFGGDTEAFF.

In this sample, this clone turned up once. This rearrangement joins TRBV14 to TRBJ2-5, with D possibly matching TRBD2 (5 bases). The germline V and J ends were trimmed by 2 bases and 5 bases, with 15 bases remaining between them. Germline loops: CDR1 SGHDN, CDR2 FVKESK. The CDR3 loop spans 15 amino acids. The CDR3 region has the DNA TGTGCCAGCAGCCAACTAAGCGGATTCCAGGAGACCCAGTACTTC. Translated, it gives CASSQLSGFQETQYF. The whole variable domain, filled in from reference TRBV14 and TRBJ2-5, reads EAGVTQFPSHSVIEKGQTVTLRCDPISGHDNLYWYRRVMGKEIKFLLHFVKESKQDESGMPNNRFLAERTGGTYSTLKVQPAELEDSGVYFCASSQLSGFQETQYFGPGTRLLVL.